The next 27 T cell receptor beta chains were all read from a single sample in a study of cytomegalovirus exposure and HLA in healthy donors. PCR involved 60 Vbeta and 13 Jbeta primers. The protocol was immunoSEQ multiplex PCR, while the TCRdb copy is restricted to in-frame clones and leaves out a portion. Its table lists 25,000 to 40,000 clones. The sample taken for sequencing was PBMCs. The receptors here all came from a woman between 35 and 50 years old in good health and CMV-seropositive.

The chain employs TRBV9 and TRBJ2-2, with 9 nucleotides matching TRBD2. CDR1 and CDR2 from the germline V gene are SGDLS and YYNGEE. The CDR3 runs to 16 residues. After removal of 3 bases from V and 4 bases from J, the junction contained 7 bases not matched to a gene. CDR3 loop: CASSGRLAEFTGELFF. The CDR3 bases are TGTGCCAGCAGCGGACGACTAGCGGAATTCACCGGGGAGCTGTTTTTT.

The rearrangement links TRBV4-1 to TRBJ1-5; D ambiguous. The CDR3 contains 13 residues. Trimming stripped 0 bases from V and 5 bases from J, with 5 bases between. CDR1 is MGHRA, CDR2 YSYEKL, per germline. CDR3 coding DNA: TGCGCCAGCAGCCAAGACACTGATCAGCCCCAGCATTTT. It encodes CASSQDTDQPQHF.

The chain combines TRBV5-1 with TRBJ2-1; a possible D gene is TRBD2 (5 bases). V gave up 0 bases and J gave up 6 bases, with 16 bases separating them. The CDR3 is 16 residues long. Germline V gives CDR1 SGHRS, CDR2 YFSETQ. CDR3 residues: CASSLDSGSRPNEQFF. For the CDR3, the DNA is TGCGCCAGCAGCTTGGATTCGGGGTCGCGGCCCAATGAGCAGTTCTTC. Based on the CDR3 plus reference TRBV5-1 and TRBJ2-1, the full variable domain is KAGVTQTPRYLIKTRGQQVTLSCSPISGHRSVSWYQQTPGQGLQFLFEYFSETQRNKGNFPGRFSGRQFSNSRSEMNVSTLELGDSALYLCASSLDSGSRPNEQFFGPGTRLTVL.

The V gene is TRBV5-1, the J gene TRBJ2-1; no clear D gene. The V and J ends lost 4 bases and 0 bases respectively, with 8 bases between them. The germline V gene has CDR1 SGHRS and CDR2 YFSETQ. This CDR3 has 14 residues. CDR3 region: CASSNDTSYNEQFF. The CDR3 coding sequence is TGCGCCAGCAGCAATGACACCTCCTACAATGAGCAGTTCTTC. Full variable domain (missing parts from reference TRBV5-1 and TRBJ2-1): KAGVTQTPRYLIKTRGQQVTLSCSPISGHRSVSWYQQTPGQGLQFLFEYFSETQRNKGNFPGRFSGRQFSNSRSEMNVSTLELGDSALYLCASSNDTSYNEQFFGPGTRLTVL.

The rearrangement uses TRBV6-6 and TRBJ2-2; D gene uncertain. This CDR3 has 12 residues. Per germline, CDR1 MNHNY and CDR2 SVGAGI (reference sequence). The V end was cut by 5 bases, the J end by 2 bases, with 3 bases between. The CDR3 DNA sequence: TGTGCCAGCAGTCAAAACACCGGGGAGCTGTTTTTT. This encodes CASSQNTGELFF.

This chain links TRBV19 with TRBJ2-7; 7 bases fit TRBD2. The CDR3 spans 16 residues. Germline V lookup: CDR1 LNHDA, CDR2 SQIVND (reference sequence). Germline trimming cut 3 bases from V and 2 bases from J; bases unmatched to any gene: 10. As DNA, the CDR3 is TGTGCCAGTAGTATTCGCAGCGGGACCATCGCCTACGAGCAGTACTTC. It specifies CASSIRSGTIAYEQYF.

The J gene is TRBJ2-7, the V gene TRBV6-5; the match to TRBD2 covers 9 bases. The germline CDR1 and CDR2 sequences are MNHEY and SVGAGI. V was pared by 5 bases and J by 4 bases, with 6 bases of the junction left unmatched. The CDR3 contains 14 residues. CDR3 bases: TGTGCCAGCAGTAAACGGACTAGCGCATACGAGCAGTACTTC. The encoded protein is CASSKRTSAYEQYF.

The J gene is TRBJ1-1, the V gene TRBV6-1; D perhaps matches TRBD1 (5 bases). The CDR3 length is 15 residues. Looked up from germline, CDR1 is MNHNS and CDR2 is SASEGT. The ends were cut back, 3 bases at V and 5 bases at J, with 16 bases in the middle. The CDR3, as DNA: TGTGCCAGCAGTGACTTCCTGGGACTAGGGACTGAAGCTTTCTTT. The encoded protein is CASSDFLGLGTEAFF.

CDR3 in amino acids: CASSSRQNRGPWGYTF. The CDR3 DNA reads TGTGCCAGCAGCTCGCGACAAAACAGGGGGCCATGGGGCTACACCTTC. The chain joins TRBV5-4 to TRBJ1-2; 9 nucleotides agree with TRBD1. From germline, CDR1 is SGHNT and CDR2 YYREEE (reference sequence). With V trimmed by 3 bases and J by 8 bases, 14 bases remained unmatched. The length of the CDR3 is 16 residues.

The CDR3 DNA reads as TGTGCCAGCAGGGAGAGCGGGGTGACCTACAATGAGCAGTTCTTC. Residues: CASRESGVTYNEQFF. This chain joins TRBV28 and TRBJ2-1; TRBD2 agrees at 7 bases. The V gene end was trimmed by 6 bases and the J gene end by 2 bases; junction bases not matched to a gene: 7. Germline V gives CDR1 MDHEN, CDR2 SYDVKM. This CDR3 is 15 amino acids long.

The chain carries TRBV7-2 and TRBJ2-7; no reliable D call. The V gene's germline CDR1 is SGHTA and CDR2 FQGNSA. The germline V and J ends were trimmed by 3 bases and 5 bases, with 14 bases remaining between them. This CDR3 has 14 residues. Written as DNA, the CDR3 is TGTGCCAGCAGCTTGACACCGTCGCTCGACGAGCAGTACTTC. It codes for CASSLTPSLDEQYF.

The chain has TRBV2 and TRBJ2-5; D is unresolved. V shed 2 bases and J shed 5 bases, with 6 bases lying between them. Germline V gives CDR1 SNHLY, CDR2 FYNNEI. The CDR3 is made up of 12 amino acids. CDR3 bases: TGTGCCAGCAGTGAAATCGGGGAGACCCAGTACTTC. This sequence encodes CASSEIGETQYF.

The chain recombines TRBV6-6 with TRBJ1-2; D unresolved. Trimming removed 2 bases from V and 0 bases from J, with 13 bases in between. CDR3 size: 16 residues. CDR1 MNHNY and CDR2 SVGAGI come from the germline V gene (reference sequence). CDR3 in DNA: TGTGCCAGCAGTTACGGGGAGGGAGCTACTAACTATGGCTACACCTTC. Translated: CASSYGEGATNYGYTF.

The V call is TRBV7-8, the J call TRBJ1-2; D remains ambiguous. This CDR3 contains 16 residues. Germline values: CDR1 SGHVS, CDR2 FQNEAQ. V lost 0 bases, J lost 2 bases, and 13 bases lay in between. The CDR3 nucleotides are TGTGCCAGCAGCTTAGCTCCCGGGAGGCCCAACTATGGCTACACCTTC. This sequence encodes CASSLAPGRPNYGYTF.

The chain couples TRBV19 to TRBJ2-1; 7 nucleotides line up with TRBD2. CDR1 and CDR2 (germline): LNHDA, SQIVND (reference sequence). V lost 6 bases, J lost 9 bases, and 17 bases stayed unmatched. This CDR3 is 16 amino acids long. The CDR3 loop reads CASRAQMAGVVIEQFF. The CDR3 nucleotides are TGTGCCAGTAGGGCTCAGATGGCGGGAGTGGTTATTGAGCAGTTCTTC.

V is TRBV19 and J is TRBJ2-2, with TRBD1 as a possible D gene (6 bases). The V end was cut by 6 bases, the J end by 3 bases, with 14 bases between. The germline V gene has CDR1 LNHDA and CDR2 SQIVND (reference sequence). This CDR3 is 15 amino acids long. The DNA of the CDR3 is TGTGCCAGTAGGGAGGACAGAAAATACACCGGGGAGCTGTTTTTT. As protein: CASREDRKYTGELFF.

As for this clone: The junction and the germline gene differ at one end; a read error may be behind it. The V call is TRBV30, the J call TRBJ1-1; no clear D gene. The CDR3 is 15 amino acids. CDR1 is GTSNPN, CDR2 SVGIG, per germline (reference sequence). The CDR3 here is CAGSVLGRVGSEAFF. The CDR3 coding sequence is TGTGCCGGGAGTGTACTAGGGAGGGTCGGGTCTGAAGCTTTCTTT.

This chain's CDR3 is CASSRVVSGSTGELFF. In nucleotides, the CDR3 is TGTGCCAGCTCCCGAGTCGTCAGCGGAAGCACCGGGGAGCTGTTTTTT. The chain is built from TRBV18 and TRBJ2-2, with D tentatively TRBD2 (5 bases). Germline CDR1 reads KGHSH; CDR2 reads LQKENI. The CDR3 runs 16 residues. Trimming removed 6 bases at V and 4 bases at J, with 18 bases between.

This chain connects TRBV30 to TRBJ1-4; D remains unclear. CDR3 size: 11 residues. V lost 5 bases and J lost 5, with 6 bases in between. CDR1 GTSNPN and CDR2 SVGIG come from the germline V gene (reference sequence). This CDR3 is CAWGGNEKLFF. The CDR3 DNA follows: TGTGCCTGGGGAGGGAATGAAAAACTGTTTTTT.

This CDR3 reads CASSPKDRFTYEQYF. The CDR3 DNA sequence: TGTGCCAGCTCACCTAAGGACAGGTTCACCTACGAGCAGTACTTC. The chain links TRBV18 to TRBJ2-7, with 7 bases that match TRBD1. V was pared by 3 bases and J by 2 bases, with 7 bases of the junction left unmatched. The CDR3 length is 15 residues. CDR1 and CDR2 from the germline V gene are KGHSH and LQKENI. Full variable domain (outside the CDR3, taken from reference TRBV18 and TRBJ2-7): NAGVMQNPRHLVRRRGQEARLRCSPMKGHSHVYWYRQLPEEGLKFMVYLQKENIIDESGMPKERFSAEFPKEGPSILRIQQVVRGDSAAYFCASSPKDRFTYEQYFGPGTRLTVT.

Regarding this clone: An end of the junction differs from the germline gene, which may be a read error. The chain links TRBV13 to TRBJ2-3; tentatively, D is TRBD2 (5 bases). Germline V gene data show CDR1 as PRHDT and CDR2 as FYEKMQ (reference sequence). There are 15 residues in the CDR3. This chain's CDR3 is CASSSPSEGTDKQYF. In DNA, the CDR3 is TGTGCCAGCAGCTCCCCGTCCGAGGGCACAGATAAGCAGTATTTT.

The gene calls are TRBV6-5 and TRBJ2-2, with 7 bases lining up with TRBD2. J lost 2 bases, V lost 1 base, and 1 base had no gene match. The CDR3 is 15 amino acids. Germline V gene sequence: CDR1 MNHEY, CDR2 SVGAGI. This chain's CDR3 is CASSYLAGNTGELFF. The CDR3 region has the DNA TGTGCCAGCAGTTACTTAGCGGGCAACACCGGGGAGCTGTTTTTT.

The chain joins TRBV5-1 to TRBJ2-4; tentatively, D is TRBD2 (6 bases). Germline V gives CDR1 SGHRS, CDR2 YFSETQ. The CDR3 consists of 13 residues. With 5 bases removed from V and 1 base from J, the gap between germline ends came to 7 bases. Here the CDR3 DNA reads TGCGCCAGCAGTGGGGGGGCCAAAAACATTCAGTACTTC. It translates to CASSGGAKNIQYF.

The chain recombines TRBV9 with TRBJ2-7; TRBD1 matches at 10 bases. V lost 0 bases to trimming and J lost 3 bases; unmatched junction nucleotides: 3. The CDR3 is 15 amino acids. The germline V gene has CDR1 SGDLS and CDR2 YYNGEE. The CDR3 region is CASSVGGTGVYEQYF. In DNA, the CDR3 is TGTGCCAGCAGCGTAGGTGGGACAGGGGTCTACGAGCAGTACTTC.

The chain has TRBV7-9 and TRBJ1-5, with a possible D match to TRBD1 (5 bases). This CDR3 is built from 13 residues. The V end was cut by 5 bases, the J end by 4 bases, with 9 bases between. The germline gives CDR1 SEHNR, CDR2 FQNEAQ (reference sequence). The CDR3 DNA reads as TGTGCCAGCAGCCATACAGGTAATCAGCCCCAGCATTTT. Translating it yields CASSHTGNQPQHF.

V and J are TRBV9 and TRBJ2-3; the match to TRBD2 covers 11 bases. Per germline, CDR1 SGDLS and CDR2 YYNGEE. V shed 4 bases, J shed 5 bases, and the junction held 6 bases outside the gene matches. CDR3 size: 15 residues. The CDR3 reads CASSLTSGSLDTQYF. The CDR3 nucleotides read TGTGCCAGCAGCTTAACTAGCGGGAGTTTAGATACGCAGTATTTT.

The chain recombines TRBV7-9 with TRBJ2-1; D uncertain. Germline V gene lookup returns CDR1 SEHNR and CDR2 FQNEAQ (reference sequence). The V and J ends lost 1 base and 4 bases respectively, with 2 bases between them. The CDR3 runs 12 residues. The CDR3 DNA sequence: TGTGCCAGCAGCTTAGTATACAATGAGCAGTTCTTC. Protein: CASSLVYNEQFF.